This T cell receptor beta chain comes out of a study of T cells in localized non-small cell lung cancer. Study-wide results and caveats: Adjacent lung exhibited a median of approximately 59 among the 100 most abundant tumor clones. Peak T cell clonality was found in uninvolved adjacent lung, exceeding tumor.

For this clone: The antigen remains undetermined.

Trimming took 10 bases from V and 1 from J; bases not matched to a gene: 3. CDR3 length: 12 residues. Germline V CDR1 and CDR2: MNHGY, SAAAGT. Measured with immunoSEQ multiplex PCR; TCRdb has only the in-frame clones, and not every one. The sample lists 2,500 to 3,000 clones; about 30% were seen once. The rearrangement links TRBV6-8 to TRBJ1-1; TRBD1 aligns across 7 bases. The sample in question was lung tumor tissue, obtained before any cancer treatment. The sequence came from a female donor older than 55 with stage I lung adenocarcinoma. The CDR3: CAIRGRNTEAFF. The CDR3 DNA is TGTGCCATCAGGGGGAGGAACACTGAAGCTTTCTTT.